These 21 T cell receptor beta chains were sequenced from one sample in a study of spatial heterogeneity in lung cancer. Via MiXCR, TCRdb re-called the 5' RACE reads, giving one row per CDR3 protein. This table has under 950 distinct CDR3 sequences, 30% to 40% appearing once. Stated time point: sample taken at primary tumor resection. The sample consisted of normal lung tissue next to the tumor, taken at surgery. These receptors were collected from a male donor with early-stage non-small cell lung cancer.

In this sample, this clonotype turned up a few times. The CDR3 DNA sequence: TGTGCCAGCCGACATTCAAGCGGGGGGACAAATGAGCAGTTCTTC. It yields the protein CASRHSSGGTNEQFF. This chain uses TRBV6-2 or TRBV6-3 with TRBJ2-1; TRBD2 matches at 9 bases. CDR3 size: 15 residues. The V gene end was trimmed by 8 bases and the J gene end by 7 bases; junction bases not matched to a gene: 12. In germline, CDR1 is MNHEY, CDR2 SVGEGT.

This clonotype is categorized as large (0.1 to 1%). J is TRBJ2-3 and V is TRBV19, with TRBD2 identical over 9 bases. Germline-derived CDR1 and CDR2 are LNHDA and SQIVND (reference sequence). Trimming cost V 2 bases and J 5 bases; bases outside gene matches: 5. The CDR3 covers 15 residues. The CDR3 loop is CASSIRGGAGDTQYF. CDR3 coding DNA: TGTGCCAGTAGTATACGCGGGGGGGCCGGAGATACGCAGTATTTT.

This clonotype is classed as medium-sized. The V and J genes are TRBV5-1 and TRBJ1-2; possible D gene TRBD1, 5 bases. This CDR3 region has 13 residues. CDR1 SGHRS and CDR2 YFSETQ come from the germline V gene. V lost 4 bases and J lost 4, with 11 bases in between. The CDR3 region is CASSPIRGYGYTF. The CDR3 DNA follows: TGCGCCAGCAGCCCCATTAGGGGCTATGGCTACACCTTC.

The chain has TRBV6-5 and TRBJ2-1; 12 bases fit TRBD2. This CDR3 spans 16 amino acids. The junction had 11 bases not matched to a gene; V was cut back by 7 bases and J by 7 bases. Per germline, CDR1 MNHEY and CDR2 SVGAGI. The CDR3 spells CASNPSGRAWGNEQFF. CDR3 nucleotides: TGTGCCAGCAACCCTAGCGGGAGGGCTTGGGGGAATGAGCAGTTCTTC.

By share of the sample, this clonotype is large (0.1 to 1%). This chain's CDR3 is CASSQIRGTGLREQYF. CDR3 sequence (DNA): TGCGCCAGCAGCCAGATCCGGGGGACAGGGTTGCGCGAGCAGTACTTC. The gene calls are TRBV4-1 and TRBJ2-7; the match to TRBD1 covers 9 bases. In germline, CDR1 is MGHRA, CDR2 YSYEKL. V lost 3 bases to trimming and J lost 6 bases; unmatched junction nucleotides: 12. CDR3 length: 16 residues.

By share of the sample, this clonotype is large. The chain carries TRBV11-1 and TRBJ2-3; a possible D gene is TRBD1 (6 bases). V was pared by 1 base and J by 1 base, with 12 bases between. The CDR3 sequence is 16 residues long. Germline-derived CDR1 and CDR2 are SGHAT and FQDESV (reference sequence). The CDR3 here is CASSLEGRQGTDTQYF. The CDR3 DNA sequence: TGTGCCAGCAGCTTAGAGGGACGACAGGGCACAGATACGCAGTATTTT. The whole variable domain, remainder taken from reference TRBV11-1 and TRBJ2-3, is EAEVAQSPRYKITEKSQAVAFWCDPISGHATLYWYRQILGQGPELLVQFQDESVVDDSQLPKDRFSAERLKGVDSTLKIQPAELGDSAMYLCASSLEGRQGTDTQYFGPGTRLTVL.

In its sample, this clonotype ranks as large. V gene TRBV12-3 or TRBV12-4 combines with J gene TRBJ2-7; TRBD2 aligns across 8 bases. This CDR3 is 15 amino acids long. J was trimmed by 7 bases and V by 7 bases; bases with no gene match: 15. CDR3 sequence (DNA): TGTGCCAGCACTCTTTCGGGAGGGCCGGGAAAAGAGCAGTACTTC. This codes for CASTLSGGPGKEQYF.

This clonotype is deemed large. The gene calls are TRBV12-3 or TRBV12-4 and TRBJ1-1, with D tentatively TRBD1 (6 bases). The germline V and J ends were trimmed by 6 bases and 1 base, with 12 bases remaining between them. This CDR3 is 14 amino acids long. This CDR3 reads CASRKSRGNTEAFF. The CDR3 nucleotides are TGTGCCAGCAGGAAGAGCAGGGGGAACACTGAAGCTTTCTTT.

The V gene is TRBV19, the J gene TRBJ2-1; TRBD1 might be the D (5 bases). This CDR3 region has 11 residues. Germline V lookup: CDR1 LNHDA, CDR2 SQIVND (reference sequence). The CDR3, as DNA: TGTGGAAAAGGGGTCTACAATGAGCAGTTCTTC. It specifies CGKGVYNEQFF. The whole variable domain, filled in from reference TRBV19 and TRBJ2-1, reads DGGITQSPKYLFRKEGQNVTLSCEQNLNHDAMYWYRQDPGQGLRLIYYSQIVNDFQKGDIAEGYSVSREKKESFPLTVTSAQKNPTAFYLCGKGVYNEQFFGPGTRLTVL.

By share, this clonotype ranks as large. The chain has TRBV30 and TRBJ2-1, with TRBD1 as a possible D gene (5 bases). This CDR3 is built from 14 residues. V was trimmed by 2 bases and J by 3 bases, leaving 11 bases between them. Germline CDR1 is GTSNPN and CDR2 is SVGIG (reference sequence). In nucleotides, the CDR3 is TGTGCCTGGAGTCCGTGGGGCAACTACAATGAGCAGTTCTTC. The encoded protein is CAWSPWGNYNEQFF.

The V gene is TRBV27, the J gene TRBJ1-5, with 9 nucleotides matching TRBD1. The CDR3 sequence is 16 residues long. V was clipped by 5 bases and J by 10 bases; unmatched bases: 15. In germline, CDR1 is MNHEY, CDR2 SMNVEV (reference sequence). The CDR3 is CASSPLDRGLSSPQHF. CDR3 coding DNA: TGTGCCAGCAGTCCCTTGGACAGGGGACTCTCCTCCCCCCAGCATTTT.

The V and J genes are TRBV2 and TRBJ2-1; D not resolved. The CDR3 is 14 residues long. Germline V gene lookup returns CDR1 SNHLY and CDR2 FYNNEI. The V end was cut by 5 bases, the J end by 3 bases, with 11 bases between. This chain's CDR3 is CASSSSDGYNEQFF. CDR3 sequence (DNA): TGTGCCAGCAGTTCCTCGGACGGCTACAATGAGCAGTTCTTC.

Relative to its sample, this clonotype is medium-sized. The chain joins TRBV4-1 to TRBJ1-6; a weak D match, TRBD1 (6 bases). This CDR3 contains 17 residues. Germline assignment: CDR1 MGHRA and CDR2 YSYEKL. Trimming stripped 1 base from V and 12 bases from J, with 22 bases between. The CDR3 nucleotides are TGCGCCAGCAGCCAAGGAGGGGAACAGGGAGGGTTTAGACCCCTCCACTTT. Its protein product is CASSQGGEQGGFRPLHF.

The chain carries TRBV27 and TRBJ1-4, with D uncertain. V was shortened by 5 bases and J by 6 bases, with 13 bases between the two germline ends. Germline lookup yields CDR1 MNHEY and CDR2 SMNVEV (reference sequence). The CDR3 loop spans 14 amino acids. CDR3 loop: CASSPTIGDEKLFF. The DNA for the CDR3 is TGTGCCAGCAGTCCAACAATCGGGGATGAAAAACTGTTTTTT.

The chain recombines TRBV20-1 with TRBJ2-3, with D possibly TRBD1 on 6 matching bases. CDR3 length: 17 amino acids. Germline values: CDR1 DFQATT, CDR2 SNEGSKA (reference sequence). V dropped 0 bases and J dropped 6 bases, with 22 bases sitting between them. As DNA, the CDR3 is TGCAGTGCTAGAGATTCCTTCCGGGACACAAGTTTCGATACGCAGTATTTT. This translates into CSARDSFRDTSFDTQYF.

This chain uses TRBV29-1 with TRBJ2-4; TRBD2 matches at 11 bases. J lost 3 bases, V lost 6 bases, and 13 bases had no gene match. Germline CDR1 reads SQVTM; CDR2 reads ANQGSEA. The CDR3 totals 17 residues. CDR3: CSVLGLAEVFDKNIQYF. CDR3 in DNA: TGCAGCGTCTTGGGACTAGCGGAAGTTTTTGACAAAAACATTCAGTACTTC.

In its sample, this clonotype ranks as large. The rearrangement links TRBV9 to TRBJ2-7; 9 bases are a match to TRBD1. The CDR3 covers 15 residues. With V trimmed by 4 bases and J by 3 bases, 8 bases remained unmatched. In germline, CDR1 is SGDLS, CDR2 YYNGEE. CDR3 sequence: CASSPTGGPIYEQYF. In DNA form, the CDR3 reads TGTGCCAGCAGCCCCACAGGGGGCCCGATCTACGAGCAGTACTTC.

This clonotype is judged large. This chain joins TRBV4-1 and TRBJ2-5; TRBD1 matches 10 bases. The J segment lost 4 bases and the V segment lost 5 bases, leaving 4 bases of the junction unmatched. The CDR3 sequence is 14 residues long. From germline, CDR1 is MGHRA and CDR2 YSYEKL. The CDR3 DNA follows: TGCGCCAGCAGCTCCGACAGGGGGCGAGAGACCCAGTACTTC. Translation gives CASSSDRGRETQYF.

The chain uses TRBV18 and TRBJ2-7; 13 positions agree with TRBD2. Germline-derived CDR1 and CDR2 are KGHSH and LQKENI. V lost 3 bases, J lost 0 bases, and 14 bases stayed unmatched. The CDR3 has 20 residues. CDR3 sequence reads: CASSPIGTSGEPGGSYEQYF. CDR3 in DNA: TGTGCCAGCTCACCTATTGGGACTAGCGGGGAACCAGGGGGCTCCTACGAGCAGTACTTC.

This clonotype ranks as large. The chain recombines TRBV7-3 with TRBJ2-1; 11 bases map to TRBD2. Germline V gives CDR1 SGHTA, CDR2 FQGTGA. CDR3 length: 15 amino acids. With 5 bases clipped from V and 7 bases from J, the junction kept 7 bases outside the gene matches. The CDR3 loop reads CASSPIAGGLNEQFF. The CDR3 nucleotides are TGTGCCAGCAGCCCGATAGCGGGGGGGTTAAATGAGCAGTTCTTC. The complete variable domain, with remaining parts taken from reference TRBV7-3 and TRBJ2-1, reads GAGVSQTPSNKVTEKGKYVELRCDPISGHTALYWYRQSLGQGPEFLIYFQGTGAADDSGLPNDRFFAVRPEGSVSTLKIQRTERGDSAVYLCASSPIAGGLNEQFFGPGTRLTVL.

The CDR3 sequence: CASSLDTRKNQPQHF. The CDR3 DNA is TGCGCCAGCAGCTTGGACACAAGAAAGAATCAGCCCCAGCATTTT. The rearrangement links TRBV5-1 to TRBJ1-5; D remains unclear. Between the trimmed V and J ends, which lost 0 bases and 4 bases, there was a span of 11 bases. The CDR3 is made up of 15 amino acids. Germline V gives CDR1 SGHRS, CDR2 YFSETQ.